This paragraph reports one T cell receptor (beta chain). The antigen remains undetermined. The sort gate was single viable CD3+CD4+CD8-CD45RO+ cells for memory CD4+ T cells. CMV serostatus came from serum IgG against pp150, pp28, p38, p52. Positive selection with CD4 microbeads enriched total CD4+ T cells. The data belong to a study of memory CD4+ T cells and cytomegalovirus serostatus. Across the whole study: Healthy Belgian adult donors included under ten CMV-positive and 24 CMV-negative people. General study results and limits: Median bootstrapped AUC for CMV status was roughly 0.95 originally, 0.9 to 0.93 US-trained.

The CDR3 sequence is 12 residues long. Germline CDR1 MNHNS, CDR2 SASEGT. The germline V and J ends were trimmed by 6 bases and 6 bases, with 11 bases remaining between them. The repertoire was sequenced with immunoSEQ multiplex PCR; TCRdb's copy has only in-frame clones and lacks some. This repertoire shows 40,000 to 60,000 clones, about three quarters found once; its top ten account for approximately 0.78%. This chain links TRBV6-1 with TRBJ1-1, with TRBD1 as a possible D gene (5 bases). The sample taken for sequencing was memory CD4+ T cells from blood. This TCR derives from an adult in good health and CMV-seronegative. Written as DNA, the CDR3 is TGTGCCAGCAGCCAGGGACGCGCTGAAGCTTTCTTT. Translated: CASSQGRAEAFF.